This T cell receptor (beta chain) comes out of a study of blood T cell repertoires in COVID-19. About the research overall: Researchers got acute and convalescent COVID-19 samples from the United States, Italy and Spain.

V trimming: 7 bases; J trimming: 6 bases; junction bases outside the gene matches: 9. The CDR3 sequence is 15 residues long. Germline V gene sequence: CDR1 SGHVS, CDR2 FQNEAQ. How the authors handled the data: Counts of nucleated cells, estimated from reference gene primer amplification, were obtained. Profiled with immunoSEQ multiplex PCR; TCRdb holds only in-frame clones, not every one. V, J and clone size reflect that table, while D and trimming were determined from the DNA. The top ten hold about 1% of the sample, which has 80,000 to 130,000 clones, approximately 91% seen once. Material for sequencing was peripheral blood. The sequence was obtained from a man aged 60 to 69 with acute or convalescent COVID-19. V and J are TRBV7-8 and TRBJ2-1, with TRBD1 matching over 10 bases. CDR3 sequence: CASTRDRGLSNEQFF. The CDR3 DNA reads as TGTGCCAGCACCCGGGACAGGGGATTGAGCAATGAGCAGTTCTTC.